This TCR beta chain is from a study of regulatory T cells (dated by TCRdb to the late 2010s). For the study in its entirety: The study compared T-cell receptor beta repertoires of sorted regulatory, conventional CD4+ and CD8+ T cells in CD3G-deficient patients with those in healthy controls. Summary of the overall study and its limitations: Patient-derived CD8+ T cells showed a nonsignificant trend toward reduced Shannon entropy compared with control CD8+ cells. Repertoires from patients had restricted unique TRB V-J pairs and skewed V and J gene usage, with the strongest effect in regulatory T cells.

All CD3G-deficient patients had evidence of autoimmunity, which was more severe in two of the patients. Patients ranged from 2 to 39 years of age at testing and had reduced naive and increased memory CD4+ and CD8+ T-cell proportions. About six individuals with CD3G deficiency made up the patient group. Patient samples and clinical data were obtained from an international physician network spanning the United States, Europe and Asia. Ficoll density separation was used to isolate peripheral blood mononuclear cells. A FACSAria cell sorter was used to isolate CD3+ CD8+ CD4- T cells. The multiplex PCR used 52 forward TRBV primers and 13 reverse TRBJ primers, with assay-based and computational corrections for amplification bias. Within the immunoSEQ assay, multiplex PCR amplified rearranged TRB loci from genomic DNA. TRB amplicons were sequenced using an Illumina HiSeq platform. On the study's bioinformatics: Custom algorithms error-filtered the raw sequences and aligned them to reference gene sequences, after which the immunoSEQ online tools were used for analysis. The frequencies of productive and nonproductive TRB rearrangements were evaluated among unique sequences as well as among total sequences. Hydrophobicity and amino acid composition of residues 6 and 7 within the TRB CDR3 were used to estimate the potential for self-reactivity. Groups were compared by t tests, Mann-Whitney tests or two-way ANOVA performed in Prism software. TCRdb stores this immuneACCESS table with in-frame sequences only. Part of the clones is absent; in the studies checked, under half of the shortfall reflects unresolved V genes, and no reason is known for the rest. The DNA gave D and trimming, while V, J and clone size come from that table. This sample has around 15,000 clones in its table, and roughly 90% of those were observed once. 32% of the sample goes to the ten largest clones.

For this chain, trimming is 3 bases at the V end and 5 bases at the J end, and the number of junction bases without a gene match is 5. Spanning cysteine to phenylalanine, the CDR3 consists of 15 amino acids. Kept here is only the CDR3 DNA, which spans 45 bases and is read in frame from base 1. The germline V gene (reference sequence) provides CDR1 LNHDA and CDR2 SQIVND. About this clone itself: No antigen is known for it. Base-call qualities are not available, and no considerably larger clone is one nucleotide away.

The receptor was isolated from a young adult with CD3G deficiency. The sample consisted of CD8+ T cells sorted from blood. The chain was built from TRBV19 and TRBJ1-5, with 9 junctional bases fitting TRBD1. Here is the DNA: TGTGCCAGTAGTATTGGGACAGGGCCGCATCAGCCCCAGCATTTT. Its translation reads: CASSIGTGPHQPQHF.